These T cell receptor beta chains were read from a single sample in a study of vaccination and CD4 T cells after COVID-19. These TCRs' antigens remain unknown. TCRdb used MiXCR to reprocess the PCR reads, holding one entry per CDR3 protein. The sample carries 15,000 or so distinct CDR3 sequences, 53% recorded once. The sequencing sample was made of CD4+ T cells from blood, cultured in vitro. The receptor source for this set is a human donor who had recovered from COVID-19. Both conserved end residues are part of each CDR3. The order of the fields is CDR3 protein, CDR3 DNA, V gene, clone size, J gene, CDR3 length, D gene. The D gene is left open where the match is weak. Only some rows state a clone size, as once, few, many or a class for expanded clones.

CDR3: CASMGAAGNTIYF
DNA: TGTGCCAGTATGGGGGCTGCTGGAAACACCATATATTTT
V: TRBV19
size: NA
J: TRBJ1-3
length: 13
D: NA

CDR3: CASSSERVGLEQYF
DNA: TGTGCCAGCAGTTCCGAGCGGGTAGGCCTTGAGCAGTACTTC
V: TRBV11-1
size: once
J: TRBJ2-7
length: 14
D: NA

CDR3: CASSLVSGWGETQYF
DNA: TGTGCCAGCAGCTTGGTTTCCGGATGGGGAGAGACCCAGTACTTC
V: TRBV5-4
size: once
J: TRBJ2-5
length: 15
D: NA

CDR3: CASSLTGASYEQYF
DNA: TGTGCCAGCAGCCTTACTGGGGCTAGCTACGAGCAGTACTTC
V: TRBV14
size: NA
J: TRBJ2-7
length: 14
D: NA

CDR3: CSVATLPPYF
DNA: TGCAGTGTCGCCACTCTTCCCCCGTACTTC
V: TRBV20-1
size: once
J: TRBJ2-7
length: 10
D: NA

CDR3: CASSFPTLEAFF
DNA: TGTGCCAGCAGTTTTCCAACCTTGGAAGCTTTCTTT
V: TRBV6-2/TRBV6-3
size: NA
J: TRBJ1-1
length: 12
D: NA

CDR3: CASTSIGYRDGTEAFF
DNA: TGTGCCAGCACCTCAATCGGGTACAGGGATGGCACTGAAGCTTTCTTT
V: TRBV7-9
size: once
J: TRBJ1-1
length: 16
D: NA

CDR3: CASSAGTSGITGELFF
DNA: TGTGCCAGCAGCGCCGGGACTAGCGGAATCACCGGGGAGCTGTTTTTT
V: TRBV5-5
size: NA
J: TRBJ2-2
length: 16
D: TRBD2

CDR3: CASTPGAAMPDTQYF
DNA: TGCGCCAGCACCCCTGGAGCAGCGATGCCAGATACGCAGTATTTT
V: TRBV5-1
size: NA
J: TRBJ2-3
length: 15
D: NA

CDR3: CASSLGSGSSYEQYF
DNA: TGTGCCAGCAGCTTAGGTAGCGGCTCCTCCTACGAGCAGTACTTC
V: TRBV7-8
size: NA
J: TRBJ2-7
length: 15
D: NA

CDR3: CASSQEPGTEFYGYTF
DNA: TGTGCCAGCAGCCAAGAGCCCGGGACAGAGTTTTATGGCTACACCTTC
V: TRBV4-2
size: NA
J: TRBJ1-2
length: 16
D: TRBD1

CDR3: CASSPTIGSQETQYF
DNA: TGTGCCAGCAGCCCTACTATAGGATCACAAGAGACCCAGTACTTC
V: TRBV5-4
size: once
J: TRBJ2-5
length: 15
D: NA

CDR3: CASSSRQGAVGKNIQYF
DNA: TGTGCCAGCAGTTCACGACAGGGGGCGGTCGGCAAAAACATTCAGTACTTC
V: TRBV6-5
size: NA
J: TRBJ2-4
length: 17
D: TRBD1

CDR3: CASSLPPIKARFRPQHF
DNA: TGTGCCAGCAGCTTACCCCCGATCAAGGCAAGGTTCCGGCCCCAGCATTTT
V: TRBV7-6
size: NA
J: TRBJ1-5
length: 17
D: NA

CDR3: CASSQDATGQQYF
DNA: TGCGCCAGCAGCCAAGACGCTACGGGGCAACAGTATTTT
V: TRBV4-3
size: NA
J: TRBJ2-3
length: 13
D: NA

CDR3: CASSLGLGGSDTQYF
DNA: TGTGCCAGCAGCTTGGGCCTCGGCGGTTCAGATACGCAGTATTTT
V: TRBV5-4
size: few
J: TRBJ2-3
length: 15
D: NA

CDR3: CASSLQGQEQFF
DNA: TGTGCCAGCAGTCTACAGGGTCAAGAGCAGTTCTTC
V: TRBV6-1
size: NA
J: TRBJ2-1
length: 12
D: NA

CDR3: CASSLSWGLGTEAFF
DNA: TGTGCCAGCAGTTTATCCTGGGGGCTGGGCACTGAAGCTTTCTTT
V: TRBV27
size: NA
J: TRBJ1-1
length: 15
D: NA